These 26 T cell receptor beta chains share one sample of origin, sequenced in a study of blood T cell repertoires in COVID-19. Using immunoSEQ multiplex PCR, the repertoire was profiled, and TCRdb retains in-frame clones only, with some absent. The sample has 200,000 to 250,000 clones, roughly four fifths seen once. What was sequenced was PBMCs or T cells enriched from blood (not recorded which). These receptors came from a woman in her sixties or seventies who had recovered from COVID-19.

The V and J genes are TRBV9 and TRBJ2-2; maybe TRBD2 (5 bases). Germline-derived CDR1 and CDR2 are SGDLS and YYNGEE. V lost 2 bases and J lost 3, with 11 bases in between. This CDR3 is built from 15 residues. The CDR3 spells CASSVRDSDTGELFF. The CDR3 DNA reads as TGTGCCAGCAGCGTTCGGGATTCGGACACCGGGGAGCTGTTTTTT.

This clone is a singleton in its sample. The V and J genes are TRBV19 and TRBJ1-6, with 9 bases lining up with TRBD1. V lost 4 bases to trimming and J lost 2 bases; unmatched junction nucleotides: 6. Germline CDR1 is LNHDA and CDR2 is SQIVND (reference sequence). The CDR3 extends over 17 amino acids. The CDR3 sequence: CASSTRDRATYNSPLHF. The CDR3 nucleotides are TGTGCCAGTAGTACCCGGGACAGGGCAACCTATAATTCACCCCTCCACTTT.

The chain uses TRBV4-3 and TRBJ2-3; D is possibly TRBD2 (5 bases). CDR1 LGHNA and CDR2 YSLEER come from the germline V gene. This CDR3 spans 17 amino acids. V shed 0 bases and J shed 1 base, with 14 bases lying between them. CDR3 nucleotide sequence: TGCGCCAGCAGCCAAGATATCGGACTCGGAGGCACAGATACGCAGTATTTT. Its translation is CASSQDIGLGGTDTQYF.

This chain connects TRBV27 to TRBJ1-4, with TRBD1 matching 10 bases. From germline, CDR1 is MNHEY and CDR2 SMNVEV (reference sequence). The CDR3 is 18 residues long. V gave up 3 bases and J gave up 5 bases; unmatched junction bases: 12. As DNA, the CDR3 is TGTGCCAGCAGTTTCCGCCTCCCCGGGACAGGGGCGAATGAAAAACTGTTTTTT. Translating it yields CASSFRLPGTGANEKLFF.

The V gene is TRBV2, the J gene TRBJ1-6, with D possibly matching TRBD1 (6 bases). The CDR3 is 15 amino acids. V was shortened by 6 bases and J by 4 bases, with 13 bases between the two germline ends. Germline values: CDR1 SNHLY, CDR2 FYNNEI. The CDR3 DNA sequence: TGTGCCAGCAGGCCAGAGACAGGTTATAATTCACCCCTCCACTTT. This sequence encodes CASRPETGYNSPLHF.

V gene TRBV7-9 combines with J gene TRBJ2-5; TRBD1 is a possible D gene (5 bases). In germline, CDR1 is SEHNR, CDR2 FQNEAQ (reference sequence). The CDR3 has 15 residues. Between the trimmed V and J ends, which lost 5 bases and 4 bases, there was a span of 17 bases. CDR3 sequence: CASSPDFPGPETQYF. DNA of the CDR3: TGTGCCAGCAGCCCAGACTTCCCAGGGCCAGAGACCCAGTACTTC.

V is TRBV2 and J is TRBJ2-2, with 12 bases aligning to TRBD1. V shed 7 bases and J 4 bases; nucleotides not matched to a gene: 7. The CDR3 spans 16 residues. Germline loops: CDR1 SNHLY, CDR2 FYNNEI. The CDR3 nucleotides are TGTGCCAGCACTAGGGGACAGGGGGCTAGCACCGGGGAGCTGTTTTTT. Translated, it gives CASTRGQGASTGELFF.

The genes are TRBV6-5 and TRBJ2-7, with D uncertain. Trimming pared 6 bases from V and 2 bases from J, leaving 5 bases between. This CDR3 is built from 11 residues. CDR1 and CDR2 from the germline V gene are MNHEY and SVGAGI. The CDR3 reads CASRSAYEQYF. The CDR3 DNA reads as TGTGCCAGCAGGTCGGCCTACGAGCAGTACTTC.

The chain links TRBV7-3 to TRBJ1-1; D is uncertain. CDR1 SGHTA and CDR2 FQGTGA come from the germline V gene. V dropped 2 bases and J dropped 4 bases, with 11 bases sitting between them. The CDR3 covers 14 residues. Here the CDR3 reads CASSLLGAGTEAFF. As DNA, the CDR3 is TGTGCCAGCAGCTTACTTGGAGCCGGCACTGAAGCTTTCTTT.

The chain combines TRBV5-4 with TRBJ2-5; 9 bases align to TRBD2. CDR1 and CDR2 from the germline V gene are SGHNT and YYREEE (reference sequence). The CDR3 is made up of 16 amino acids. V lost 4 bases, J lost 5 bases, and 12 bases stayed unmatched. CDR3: CASSPRAGGPGETQYF. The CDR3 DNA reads TGTGCCAGCAGCCCCCGGGCGGGAGGGCCGGGGGAGACCCAGTACTTC.

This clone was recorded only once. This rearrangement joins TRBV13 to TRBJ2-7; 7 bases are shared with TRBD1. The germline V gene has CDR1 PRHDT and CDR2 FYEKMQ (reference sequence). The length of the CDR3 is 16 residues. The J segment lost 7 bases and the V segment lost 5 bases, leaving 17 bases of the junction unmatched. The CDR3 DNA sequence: TGTGCCAGCAGCACCCTATACAGGGGCCGCGGTGATGAGCAGTACTTC. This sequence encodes CASSTLYRGRGDEQYF.

The CDR3 sequence is CASSPRGGGTAFF. CDR3 bases: TGTGCCAGCAGCCCCCGAGGGGGCGGGACGGCTTTCTTT. The chain uses TRBV7-3 and TRBJ1-1; TRBD1 agrees at 7 bases. V gave up 5 bases and J gave up 11 bases; unmatched junction bases: 11. The V gene's germline CDR1 is SGHTA and CDR2 FQGTGA. This CDR3 is built from 13 residues.

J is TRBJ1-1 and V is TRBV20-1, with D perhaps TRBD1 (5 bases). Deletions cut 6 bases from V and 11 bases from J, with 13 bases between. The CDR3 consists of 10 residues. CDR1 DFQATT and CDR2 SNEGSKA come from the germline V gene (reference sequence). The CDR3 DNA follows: TGCAGTGCCGGGCGGGGGACTGCTTTCTTT. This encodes CSAGRGTAFF.

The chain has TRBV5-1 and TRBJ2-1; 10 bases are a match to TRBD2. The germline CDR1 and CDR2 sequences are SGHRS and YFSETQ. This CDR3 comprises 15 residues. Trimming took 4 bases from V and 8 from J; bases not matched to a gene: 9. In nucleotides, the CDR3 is TGCGCCAGCAGCCAGAGCGGGGGGGCCGTTGATGAGCAGTTCTTC. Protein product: CASSQSGGAVDEQFF.

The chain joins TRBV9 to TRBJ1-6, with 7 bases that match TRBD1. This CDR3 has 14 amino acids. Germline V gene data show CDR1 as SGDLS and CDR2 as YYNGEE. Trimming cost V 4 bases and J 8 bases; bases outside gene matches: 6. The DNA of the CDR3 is TGTGCCAGCAGCCTGAGACAGGGTGATTCACCCCTCCACTTT. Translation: CASSLRQGDSPLHF.

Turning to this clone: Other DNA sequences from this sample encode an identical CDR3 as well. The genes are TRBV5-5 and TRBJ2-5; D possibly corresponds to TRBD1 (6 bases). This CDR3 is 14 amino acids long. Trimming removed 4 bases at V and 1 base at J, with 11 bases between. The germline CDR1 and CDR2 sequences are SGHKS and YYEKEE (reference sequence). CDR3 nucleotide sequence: TGTGCCAGCAGCAGGACAGTCCTCCAAGAGACCCAGTACTTC. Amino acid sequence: CASSRTVLQETQYF. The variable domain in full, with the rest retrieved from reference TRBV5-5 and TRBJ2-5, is DAGVTQSPTHLIKTRGQQVTLRCSPISGHKSVSWYQQVLGQGPQFIFQYYEKEERGRGNFPDRFSARQFPNYSSELNVNALLLGDSALYLCASSRTVLQETQYFGPGTRLLVL.

The CDR3 loop is CASSQARTGQGNTIYF. Here the CDR3 DNA reads TGTGCCAGCAGCCAAGCCAGGACAGGGCAGGGAAACACCATATATTTT. V usage is TRBV3-1 (or the pseudogene TRBV3-2) and J usage is TRBJ1-3, with 8 positions matching TRBD1. Trimming at V came to 1 base and at J to 4 bases, leaving 6 bases not matched to a gene. Germline V lookup: CDR1 LGHDT, CDR2 YNNKEL (reference sequence). This CDR3 has 16 residues.

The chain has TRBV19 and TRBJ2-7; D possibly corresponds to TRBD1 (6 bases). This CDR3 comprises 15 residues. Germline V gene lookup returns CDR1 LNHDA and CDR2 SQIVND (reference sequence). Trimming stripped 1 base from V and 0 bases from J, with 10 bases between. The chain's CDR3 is CASSIGTVDSYEQYF. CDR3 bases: TGTGCCAGTAGTATAGGGACAGTGGACTCCTACGAGCAGTACTTC.

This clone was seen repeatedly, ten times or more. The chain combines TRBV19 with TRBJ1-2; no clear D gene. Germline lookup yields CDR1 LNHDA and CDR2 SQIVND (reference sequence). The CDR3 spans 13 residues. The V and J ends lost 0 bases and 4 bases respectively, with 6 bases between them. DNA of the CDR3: TGTGCCAGTAGTATAGATCCCGGCTATGGCTACACCTTC. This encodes CASSIDPGYGYTF.

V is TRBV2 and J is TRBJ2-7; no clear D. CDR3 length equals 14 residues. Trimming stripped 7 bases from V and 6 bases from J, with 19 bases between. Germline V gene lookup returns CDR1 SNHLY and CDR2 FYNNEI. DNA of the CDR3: TGTGCCAGCAACGATATGAGGCCAGTTGGCGAGCAGTACTTC. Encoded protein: CASNDMRPVGEQYF. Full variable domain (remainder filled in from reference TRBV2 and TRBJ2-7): EPEVTQTPSHQVTQMGQEVILRCVPISNHLYFYWYRQILGQKVEFLVSFYNNEISEKSEIFDDQFSVERPDGSNFTLKIRSTKLEDSAMYFCASNDMRPVGEQYFGPGTRLTVT.

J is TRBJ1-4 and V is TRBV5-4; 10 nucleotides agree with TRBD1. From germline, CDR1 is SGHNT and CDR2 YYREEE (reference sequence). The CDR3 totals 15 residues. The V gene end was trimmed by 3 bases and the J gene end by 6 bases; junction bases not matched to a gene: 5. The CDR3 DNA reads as TGTGCCAGCAGCTGGAGACAGGGGGCTCATGAAAAACTGTTTTTT. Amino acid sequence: CASSWRQGAHEKLFF.

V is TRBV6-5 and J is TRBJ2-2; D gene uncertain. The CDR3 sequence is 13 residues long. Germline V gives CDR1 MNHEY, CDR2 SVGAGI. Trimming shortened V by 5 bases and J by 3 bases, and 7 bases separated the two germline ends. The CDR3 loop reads CASSRQDTGELFF. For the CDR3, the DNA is TGTGCCAGCAGTAGACAAGACACCGGGGAGCTGTTTTTT.

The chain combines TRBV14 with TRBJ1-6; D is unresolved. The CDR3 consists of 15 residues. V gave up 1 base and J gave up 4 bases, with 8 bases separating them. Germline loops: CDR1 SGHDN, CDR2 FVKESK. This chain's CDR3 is CASSQVGGYNSPLHF. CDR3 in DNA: TGTGCCAGCAGCCAAGTTGGCGGTTATAATTCACCCCTCCACTTT.

CDR3 bases: TGTGCCAACACCCCGGTGGGCGCTAACTATGGCTACACCTTC. It encodes CANTPVGANYGYTF. The chain carries TRBV7-9 and TRBJ1-2; D is unresolved. This CDR3 contains 14 residues. Trimming removed 10 bases from V and 0 bases from J, with 15 bases in between. Germline V gives CDR1 SEHNR, CDR2 FQNEAQ (reference sequence).

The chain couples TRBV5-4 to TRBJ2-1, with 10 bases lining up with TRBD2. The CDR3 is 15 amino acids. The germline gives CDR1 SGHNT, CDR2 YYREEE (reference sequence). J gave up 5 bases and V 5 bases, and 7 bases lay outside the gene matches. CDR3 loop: CASRLLAGVNNEQFF. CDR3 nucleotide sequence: TGTGCCAGCAGGCTTCTAGCGGGGGTAAACAATGAGCAGTTCTTC.

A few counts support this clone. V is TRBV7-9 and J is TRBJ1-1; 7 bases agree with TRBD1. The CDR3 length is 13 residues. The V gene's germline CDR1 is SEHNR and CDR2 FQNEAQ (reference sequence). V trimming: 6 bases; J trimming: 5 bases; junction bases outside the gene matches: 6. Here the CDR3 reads CASRQTGETEAFF. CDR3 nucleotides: TGTGCCAGCAGACAAACAGGGGAAACTGAAGCTTTCTTT.